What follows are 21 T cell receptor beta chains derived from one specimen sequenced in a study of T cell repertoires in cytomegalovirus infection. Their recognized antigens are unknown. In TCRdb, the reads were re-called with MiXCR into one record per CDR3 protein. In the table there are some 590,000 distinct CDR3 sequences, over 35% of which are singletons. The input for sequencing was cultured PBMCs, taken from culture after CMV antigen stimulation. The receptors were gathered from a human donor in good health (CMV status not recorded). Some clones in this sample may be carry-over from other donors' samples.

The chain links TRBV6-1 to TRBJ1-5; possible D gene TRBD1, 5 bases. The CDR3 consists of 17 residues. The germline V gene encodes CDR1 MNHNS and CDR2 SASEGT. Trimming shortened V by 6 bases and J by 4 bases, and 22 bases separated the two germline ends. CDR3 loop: CASSRGRGDPGNQPQHF. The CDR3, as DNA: TGTGCCAGCAGCCGAGGGCGGGGGGACCCTGGAAATCAGCCCCAGCATTTT.

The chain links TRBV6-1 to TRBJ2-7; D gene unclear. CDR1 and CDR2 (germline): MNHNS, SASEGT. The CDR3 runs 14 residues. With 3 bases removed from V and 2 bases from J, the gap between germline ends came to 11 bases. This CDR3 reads CASSEGTSTYEQYF. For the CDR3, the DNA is TGTGCCAGCAGTGAGGGAACAAGCACCTACGAGCAGTACTTC.

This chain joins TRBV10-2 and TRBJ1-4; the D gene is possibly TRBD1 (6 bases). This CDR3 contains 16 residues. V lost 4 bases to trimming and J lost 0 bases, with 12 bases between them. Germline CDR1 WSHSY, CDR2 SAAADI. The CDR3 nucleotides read TGCGCCAGCAGTGCCGGACAGTTCGCAACTAATGAAAAACTGTTTTTT. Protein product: CASSAGQFATNEKLFF.

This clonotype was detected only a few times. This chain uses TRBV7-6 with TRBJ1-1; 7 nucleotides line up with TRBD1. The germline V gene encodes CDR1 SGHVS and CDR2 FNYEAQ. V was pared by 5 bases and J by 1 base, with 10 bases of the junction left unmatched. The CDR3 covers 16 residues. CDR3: CASSPWDSGRNTEAFF. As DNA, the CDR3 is TGTGCCAGCAGCCCCTGGGACAGTGGGAGGAACACTGAAGCTTTCTTT.

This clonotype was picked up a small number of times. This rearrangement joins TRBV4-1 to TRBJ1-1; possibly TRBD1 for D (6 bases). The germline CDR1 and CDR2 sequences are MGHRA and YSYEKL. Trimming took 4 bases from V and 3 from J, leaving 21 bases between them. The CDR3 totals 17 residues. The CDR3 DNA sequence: TGCGCCAGCAGCCCCACTGGGACAAATTGGGAGGACACTGAAGCTTTCTTT. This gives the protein CASSPTGTNWEDTEAFF.

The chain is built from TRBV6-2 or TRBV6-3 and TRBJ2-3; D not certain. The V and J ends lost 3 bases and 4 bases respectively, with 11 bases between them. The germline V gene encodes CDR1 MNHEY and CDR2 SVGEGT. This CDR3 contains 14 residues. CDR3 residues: CASSYIRGPDTQYF. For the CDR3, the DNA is TGTGCCAGCAGTTATATCAGAGGCCCAGATACGCAGTATTTT.

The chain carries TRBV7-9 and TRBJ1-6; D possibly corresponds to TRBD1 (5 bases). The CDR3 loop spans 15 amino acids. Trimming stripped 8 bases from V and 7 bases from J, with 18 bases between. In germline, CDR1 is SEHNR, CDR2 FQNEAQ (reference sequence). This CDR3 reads CASSRTRVGNSPLHF. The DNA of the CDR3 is TGTGCCAGCTCCCGGACCAGGGTGGGGAATTCACCCCTCCACTTT.

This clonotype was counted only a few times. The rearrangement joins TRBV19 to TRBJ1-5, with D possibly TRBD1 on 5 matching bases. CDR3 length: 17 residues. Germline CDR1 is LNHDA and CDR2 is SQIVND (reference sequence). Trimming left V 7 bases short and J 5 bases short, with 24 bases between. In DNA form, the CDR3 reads TGTGCCAGTACCTCACGGGGCCTCGGGGGACGAGATCAGCCCCAGCATTTT. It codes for CASTSRGLGGRDQPQHF.

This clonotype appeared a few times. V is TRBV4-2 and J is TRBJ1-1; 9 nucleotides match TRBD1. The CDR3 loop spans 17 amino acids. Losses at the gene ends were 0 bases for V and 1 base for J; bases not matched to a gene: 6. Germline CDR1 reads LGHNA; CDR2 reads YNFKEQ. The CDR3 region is CASSQEGTGWGNTEAFF. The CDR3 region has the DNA TGTGCCAGCAGCCAAGAGGGGACAGGGTGGGGGAACACTGAAGCTTTCTTT.

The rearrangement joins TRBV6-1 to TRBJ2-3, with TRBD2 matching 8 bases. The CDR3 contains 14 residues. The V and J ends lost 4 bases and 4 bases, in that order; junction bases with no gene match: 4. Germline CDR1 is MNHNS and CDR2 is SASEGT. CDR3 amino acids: CASSAGGASDTQYF. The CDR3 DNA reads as TGTGCCAGCAGTGCCGGGGGGGCTTCAGATACGCAGTATTTT.

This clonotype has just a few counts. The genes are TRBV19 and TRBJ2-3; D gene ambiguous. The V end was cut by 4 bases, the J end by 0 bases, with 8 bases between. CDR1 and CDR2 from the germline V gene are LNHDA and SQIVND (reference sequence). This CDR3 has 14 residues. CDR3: CASSTTWSTDTQYF. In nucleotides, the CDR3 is TGTGCCAGTAGTACCACTTGGAGCACAGATACGCAGTATTTT.

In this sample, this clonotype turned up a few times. The CDR3 protein is CASSFEGGQPQHF. The CDR3 DNA is TGTGCCAGCAGCTTCGAGGGTGGTCAGCCCCAGCATTTT. This chain uses TRBV7-9 with TRBJ1-5; D ambiguous. CDR3 length equals 13 residues. Trimming pared 3 bases from V and 6 bases from J, leaving 9 bases between. In germline, CDR1 is SEHNR, CDR2 FQNEAQ (reference sequence).

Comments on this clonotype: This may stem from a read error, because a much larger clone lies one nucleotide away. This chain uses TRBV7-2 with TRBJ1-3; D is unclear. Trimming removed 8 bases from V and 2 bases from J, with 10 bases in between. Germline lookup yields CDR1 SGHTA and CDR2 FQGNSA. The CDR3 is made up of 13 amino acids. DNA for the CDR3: TGTGCCAGCGGCTCCCTCGCTGGAAACACCATATATTTT. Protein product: CASGSLAGNTIYF.

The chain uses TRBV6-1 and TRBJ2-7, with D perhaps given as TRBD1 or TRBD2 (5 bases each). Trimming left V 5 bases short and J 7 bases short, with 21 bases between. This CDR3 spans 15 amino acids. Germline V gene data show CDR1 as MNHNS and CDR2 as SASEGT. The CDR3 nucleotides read TGTGCCAGCAGTTACGCGCAGGGCCCCCCGGGGGAGCAGTACTTC. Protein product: CASSYAQGPPGEQYF.

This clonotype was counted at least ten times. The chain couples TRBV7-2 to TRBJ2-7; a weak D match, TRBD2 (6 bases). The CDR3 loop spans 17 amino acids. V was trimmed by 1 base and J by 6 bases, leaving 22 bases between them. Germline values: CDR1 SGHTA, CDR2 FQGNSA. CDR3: CASSLGGWRGEAREQYF. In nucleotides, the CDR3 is TGTGCCAGCAGCTTAGGGGGGTGGAGAGGGGAGGCTCGCGAGCAGTACTTC.

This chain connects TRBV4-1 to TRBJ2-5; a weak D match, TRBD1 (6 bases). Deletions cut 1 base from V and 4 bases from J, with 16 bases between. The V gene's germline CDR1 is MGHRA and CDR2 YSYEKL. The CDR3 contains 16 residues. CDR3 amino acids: CASSQGGQGRVETQYF. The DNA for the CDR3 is TGCGCCAGCAGCCAAGGGGGTCAGGGGCGGGTAGAGACCCAGTACTTC.

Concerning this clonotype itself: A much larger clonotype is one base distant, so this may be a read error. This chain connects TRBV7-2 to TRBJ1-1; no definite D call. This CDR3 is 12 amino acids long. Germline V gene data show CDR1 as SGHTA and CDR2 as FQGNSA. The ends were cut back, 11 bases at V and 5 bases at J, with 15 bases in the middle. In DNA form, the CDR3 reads TGTGCCTGCCGCAGAGGTTGGACTGAAGCTTTCTTT. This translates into CACRRGWTEAFF.

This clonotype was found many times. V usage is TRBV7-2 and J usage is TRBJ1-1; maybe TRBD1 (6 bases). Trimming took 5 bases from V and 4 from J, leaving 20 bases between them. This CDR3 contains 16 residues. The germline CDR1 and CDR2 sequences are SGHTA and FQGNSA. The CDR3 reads CASSLSYTGSPTEAFF. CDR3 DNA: TGTGCCAGCAGCCTATCCTACACAGGGTCCCCCACTGAAGCTTTCTTT.

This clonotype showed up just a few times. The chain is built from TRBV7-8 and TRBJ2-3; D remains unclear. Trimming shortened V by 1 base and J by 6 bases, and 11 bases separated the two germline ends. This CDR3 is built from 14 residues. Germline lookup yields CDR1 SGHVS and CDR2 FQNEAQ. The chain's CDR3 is CASSLVSGSDTQYF. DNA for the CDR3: TGTGCCAGCAGCTTAGTGTCTGGTTCGGATACGCAGTATTTT. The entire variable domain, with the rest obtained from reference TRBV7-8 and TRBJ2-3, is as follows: GAGVSQSPRYKVAKRGQDVALRCDPISGHVSLFWYQQALGQGPEFLTYFQNEAQLDKSGLPSDRFFAERPEGSVSTLKIQRTQQEDSAVYLCASSLVSGSDTQYFGPGTRLTVL.

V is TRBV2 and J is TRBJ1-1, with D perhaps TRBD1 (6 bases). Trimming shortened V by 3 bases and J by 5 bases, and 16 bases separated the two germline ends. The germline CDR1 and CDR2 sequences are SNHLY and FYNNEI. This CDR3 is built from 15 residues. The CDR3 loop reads CASSDRWPQGTEAFF. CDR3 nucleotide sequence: TGTGCCAGCAGTGATAGGTGGCCGCAGGGGACTGAAGCTTTCTTT.

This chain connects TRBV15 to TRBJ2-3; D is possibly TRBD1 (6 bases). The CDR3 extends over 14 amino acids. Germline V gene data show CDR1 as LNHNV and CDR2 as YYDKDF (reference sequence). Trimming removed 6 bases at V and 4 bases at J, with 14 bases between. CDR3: CATSKQGGADTQYF. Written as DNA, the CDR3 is TGTGCCACCAGTAAACAGGGTGGCGCAGATACGCAGTATTTT. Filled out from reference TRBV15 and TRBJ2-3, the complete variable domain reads DAMVIQNPRYQVTQFGKPVTLSCSQTLNHNVMYWYQQKSSQAPKLLFHYYDKDFNNEADTPDNFQSRRPNTSFCFLDIRSPGLGDTAMYLCATSKQGGADTQYFGPGTRLTVL.